This T cell receptor (beta chain) is from a study of blood T cell repertoires in COVID-19. In the study overall: T cells, B-cell-depleted T cells, or PBMCs supplied cDNA or gDNA.

In the original analysis: Reference gene primer amplification in the assay estimated nucleated cell counts. Profiled with immunoSEQ multiplex PCR; TCRdb holds only in-frame clones, not every one. The D gene and trimming were derived from the DNA, and the V and J assignments and clone size from that table. The sample lists a few hundred thousand clones, 70% to 90% occurring once. The sample comprised peripheral blood. The TCR originated in a man between 60 and 75 years old with acute or convalescent COVID-19.

CDR3 DNA sequence: TGCGCCAGCAGCCAAACCCTAGCGGGGGCTAGCACAGATACGCAGTATTTT. It is translated as CASSQTLAGASTDTQYF. The chain has TRBV4-1 and TRBJ2-3, with 10 nucleotides matching TRBD2. Trimming cost V 2 bases and J 0 bases; bases outside gene matches: 5. CDR3 size: 17 residues. From germline, CDR1 is MGHRA and CDR2 YSYEKL.